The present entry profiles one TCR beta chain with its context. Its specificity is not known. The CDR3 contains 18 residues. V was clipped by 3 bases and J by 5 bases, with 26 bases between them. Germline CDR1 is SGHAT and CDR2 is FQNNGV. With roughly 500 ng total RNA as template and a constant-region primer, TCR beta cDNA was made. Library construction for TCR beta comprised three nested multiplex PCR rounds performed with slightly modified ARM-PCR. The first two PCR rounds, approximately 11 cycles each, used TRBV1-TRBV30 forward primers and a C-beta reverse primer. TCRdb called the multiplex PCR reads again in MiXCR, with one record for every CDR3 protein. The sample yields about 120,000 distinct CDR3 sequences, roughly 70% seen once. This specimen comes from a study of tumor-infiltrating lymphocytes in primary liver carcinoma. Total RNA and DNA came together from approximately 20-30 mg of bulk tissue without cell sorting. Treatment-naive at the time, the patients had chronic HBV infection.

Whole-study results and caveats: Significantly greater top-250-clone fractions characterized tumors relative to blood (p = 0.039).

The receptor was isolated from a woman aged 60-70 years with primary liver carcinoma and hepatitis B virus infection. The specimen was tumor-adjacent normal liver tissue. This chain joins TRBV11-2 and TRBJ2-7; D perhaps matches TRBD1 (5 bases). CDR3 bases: TGTGCCAGCAGCTTTAGACCATCTACAGGCTCAGCTGTACACGAGCAGTACTTC. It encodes CASSFRPSTGSAVHEQYF.